The present entry profiles one T cell receptor (beta chain) with its context. The target of this receptor is not known. No qualities accompany the bases; no much larger clone lies one base away. This specimen belongs to a study of blood T cell repertoires in COVID-19 (dated by TCRdb to 2019 to 2021). General notes on the study: Samples from collaborators originated in the United States, Italy and Spain and spanned both the acute and convalescent phases of COVID-19. Where HLA class I and class II types were available, the types were taken from metadata supplied by the sample provider, not from assay-based typing. A freely available public database, intended as a resource for researchers studying the immune response to SARS-CoV-2, is where the repertoires were released. Nearly every sample came with metadata listing a de-identified subject ID, COVID-19 status, age in years and sex. The material from the prospective study consisted of cDNA or gDNA derived from T cells, B-cell-depleted T cells, or PBMCs. The samples were drawn from the first 160 participants of the ongoing ImmuneRACE study and from 950 to 1,500 subjects provided by 6 global collaborators. The dataset comprised deeply sampled blood TCRbeta repertoires from subjects exposed to, actively infected with, or recovered from COVID-19. The research as a whole found: How much clinical and demographic metadata was included differed by source and by participant, and the metadata was provided uncurated.

The CDR3 holds 15 amino acids from the cysteine to the phenylalanine. The read is trimmed to its CDR3 DNA, 45 bases read in frame from base 1. At the junction V is shortened by 4 bases and J by 1 base, with 14 bases in between. CDR1 and CDR2 (SGHRS, YFSETQ) derive from the germline V gene. TCRbeta CDR3 regions were amplified from genomic DNA using the immunoSEQ Assay, a bias-controlled multiplex PCR. On the study's bioinformatics: Nucleated cell counts per sample were estimated from amplification of reference gene primers within the assay. Sequence reads were collapsed and filtered to measure the absolute abundance of every unique TCRbeta CDR3 rearrangement. For each sample, productive Simpson clonality was calculated by taking the square root of Simpson's diversity index across productive rearrangements. This is the immuneACCESS table as TCRdb keeps it, with only in-frame sequences that have V and J called. A part of the clones is gone; compared with another copy, unresolved V genes explain less than half, and the rest is unexplained. That table is the source of V, J and clone size, and D and trimming were worked out from the DNA. The sample records over 200,000 clones, roughly 84% of which are singletons. Roughly 2% of the sample belongs to the ten largest clones.

Whole blood was collected in K2EDTA tubes by collaborating institutions according to the institutions' own protocols. For TCRbeta analysis, collaborator samples were shipped as frozen whole blood, as isolated PBMCs, or as DNA extracted from either sample type. This receptor was taken from a man between 40 and 49 years old with active or convalescent COVID-19. The material sequenced was peripheral blood. The chain couples TRBV5-1 to TRBJ2-5; TRBD2 is perhaps the D gene, given 5 matching bases. This receptor has the CDR3 CASSPRSAAQETQYF. Here is the DNA: TGCGCCAGCAGCCCCCGGTCAGCGGCCCAAGAGACCCAGTACTTC.